This T cell receptor (beta chain) emerged from a study of blood T cell repertoires in COVID-19. This CDR3 has 18 residues. Trimming shortened V by 7 bases and J by 4 bases, and 23 bases separated the two germline ends. The V gene's germline CDR1 is LNHDA and CDR2 SQIVND (reference sequence). The table came from immunoSEQ multiplex PCR; TCRdb's copy has only in-frame clones and leaves some out. Counted here are 150,000 or so clones, around 81% occurring once; the ten biggest clones make up 4.5% to 7.5%. The V call is TRBV19, the J call TRBJ2-6; D ambiguous. The receptor's source is a man in his forties who had recovered from COVID-19. Input material: PBMCs or T cells enriched from blood (not recorded which). The CDR3 bases are TGTGCCAGTACCCGTGTCCCAAACGATATAGTAGGGGCCAACGTCCTGACTTTC. This gives the protein CASTRVPNDIVGANVLTF.